This is a list of T cell receptor beta chains from one sample in a study of T-cell memory formation after mild COVID-19. From the 5' RACE reads, TCRdb called clonotypes with MiXCR, one entry per CDR3 protein. This sample yields fewer than 650,000 distinct CDR3 sequences, of which less than 25% are seen a single time; approximately 8% belongs to the top ten. Sequencing was carried out using PBMCs or a T cell subset sorted from them (not recorded which). These receptors were taken from an adult woman who had mild COVID-19 (a few samples of this study predate the infection). Cell type and time point are not known. Each CDR3 is given with its conserved first and last residue. A D gene is named only where the DNA matches it firmly. Some rows mark clone size as missing; the rest say once, few, many or name a class of expanded clone.

cdr3_nt,cdr3_aa,v_call,j_call,clone_size,d_call
TGTGCCAGCAGCGCCGGGACTAGCGGGGGGGAGACCCAGTACTTC,CASSAGTSGGETQYF,TRBV5-6,TRBJ2-5,few,TRBD2
TGCAGTGCTACCCTGGGGGGTACCTACGAGCAGTACTTC,CSATLGGTYEQYF,TRBV20-1,TRBJ2-7,few,.
TGTGCCAGCAGCTCCGCGGGGGGCCGCACAGATACGCAGTATTTT,CASSSAGGRTDTQYF,TRBV7-2,TRBJ2-3,few,TRBD2
TGTGCCAAGGCACCCGGGACTAGCGGGATTGGCACAGATACGCAGTATTTT,CAKAPGTSGIGTDTQYF,TRBV10-3,TRBJ2-3,.,TRBD2
TGTGCCAGCAGTTACTCGACTAAGGATACGCAGTATTTT,CASSYSTKDTQYF,TRBV6-5,TRBJ2-3,.,.
TGTGCCAGCAGCCGGGGACCGCTGTATGGCTACACCTTC,CASSRGPLYGYTF,TRBV5-8,TRBJ1-2,few,.
TGTGCCACCAGTACCACAGATACGCAGTATTTT,CATSTTDTQYF,TRBV24-1,TRBJ2-3,many,.
TGCAGTGCTAGAGATCCGGACAGCGGGAGGATGTCAGATACGCAGTATTTT,CSARDPDSGRMSDTQYF,TRBV20-1,TRBJ2-3,many,TRBD2
TGTGCCAGCACCGCGGGGGACTTCTACAATGAGCAGTTCTTC,CASTAGDFYNEQFF,TRBV2,TRBJ2-1,few,TRBD2
TGCGCCAGCAAGTTCGGCGAGAACACCGGGGAGCTGTTTTTT,CASKFGENTGELFF,TRBV5-1,TRBJ2-2,.,.
TGCGCCAGCAGTGAGTCGATCAGGGCGGTCTCTGGGGCCAACGTCCTGACTTTC,CASSESIRAVSGANVLTF,TRBV10-2,TRBJ2-6,few,.
TGTGCCAGCAGGACTACAGGGGGGGACGGAAACACCATATATTTT,CASRTTGGDGNTIYF,TRBV12-3/TRBV12-4,TRBJ1-3,few,TRBD1
TGTGCCAGCGGGACACCTAGCAATCAGCCCCAGCATTTT,CASGTPSNQPQHF,TRBV7-8,TRBJ1-5,few,.
TGCAGCGCCATACAGGGTCAATTCATGAACACTGAAGCTTTCTTT,CSAIQGQFMNTEAFF,TRBV29-1,TRBJ1-1,.,.
TGTGCCACCAGCAGACCGGGACCCAAGGGGGAAAAACTGTTTTTT,CATSRPGPKGEKLFF,TRBV15,TRBJ1-4,.,.
TGTGCCAGCAGCTTAGAGGTGGGCGGGGGCACAGATACGCAGTATTTT,CASSLEVGGGTDTQYF,TRBV7-2,TRBJ2-3,.,.
TGTGCCAGCACCCCTAGGCAGGCATCCACCGGGGAGCTGTTTTTT,CASTPRQASTGELFF,TRBV12-3/TRBV12-4,TRBJ2-2,.,.
TGTGCCAGCAGCCCCCTCTCGGCTGTTAACGCCGGGGAGCTGTTTTTT,CASSPLSAVNAGELFF,TRBV7-7,TRBJ2-2,.,.
TGTGCCACCAGCAGAGAATCGGGGGAAGGATGGGACATTCAGTACTTC,CATSRESGEGWDIQYF,TRBV15,TRBJ2-4,.,.
TGTGCCAGCAGGAAAGGCGGAAACCTGGAGCAGTTCTTC,CASRKGGNLEQFF,TRBV14,TRBJ2-1,few,.
TGCGCCAGCAGCCAAACGACAGGGTACAATCAGCCCCAGCATTTT,CASSQTTGYNQPQHF,TRBV4-1,TRBJ1-5,.,TRBD1